Each of the 18 T cell receptor beta chains below was sequenced from the same sample in a study of shared clonotypes between healthy human individuals. As defined, naive CD8 cells were CD45RO-negative and positively selected for CCR7, with terminally differentiated effector memory CD45RA+ cells excluded. Assay used: immunoSEQ multiplex PCR; TCRdb lists only in-frame clones, some missing. The sample shows around 1,900,000 clones, around 95% of them seen only once. Sequencing used naive CD8+ T cells from PBMCs. These receptors were collected from a man aged 18-30 years in good health. Some clones in this sample may be carry-over from other donors' samples.

This chain uses TRBV13 with TRBJ2-7; D gene uncertain. The V gene's germline CDR1 is PRHDT and CDR2 FYEKMQ (reference sequence). V was cut by 8 bases and J by 2 bases, with 19 bases left in between. The CDR3 runs to 15 residues. The CDR3 region is CASSLPGQTPYEQYF. The CDR3 bases are TGTGCCAGCTCACTTCCCGGCCAAACTCCCTACGAGCAGTACTTC.

The J gene is TRBJ2-1, the V gene TRBV13; 8 bases are shared with TRBD2. Germline CDR1 and CDR2: PRHDT and FYEKMQ (reference sequence). Trimming removed 5 bases from V and 4 bases from J; junction bases left unmatched: 4. This CDR3 contains 14 residues. The CDR3 bases are TGTGCCAGCAGCGACGGGGGGGCTTACAATGAGCAGTTCTTC. Protein: CASSDGGAYNEQFF.

The V call is TRBV19, the J call TRBJ2-3, with 10 bases aligning to TRBD2. This CDR3 contains 16 residues. V shed 1 base, J shed 2 bases, and the junction held 3 bases outside the gene matches. Per germline, CDR1 LNHDA and CDR2 SQIVND (reference sequence). CDR3 nucleotide sequence: TGTGCCAGTAGTATAGGGACTAGCGGAACCACAGATACGCAGTATTTT. Translated, it gives CASSIGTSGTTDTQYF.

The gene calls are TRBV2 and TRBJ2-5; 10 positions match TRBD2. Germline V lookup: CDR1 SNHLY, CDR2 FYNNEI. J was trimmed by 1 base and V by 11 bases; bases with no gene match: 10. The CDR3 runs 15 residues. CDR3 region: CASDLSGRAQETQYF. The DNA of the CDR3 is TGTGCCTCTGACCTAAGCGGGAGGGCCCAAGAGACCCAGTACTTC.

J is TRBJ1-1 and V is TRBV6-4; D not resolved. Germline values: CDR1 MRHNA, CDR2 SNTAGT. Trimming stripped 2 bases from V and 3 bases from J, with 13 bases between. CDR3 length: 15 residues. In DNA, the CDR3 is TGTGCCAGCAGTGACCGATTCTACCGGGACACTGAAGCTTTCTTT. This gives the protein CASSDRFYRDTEAFF.

Here the CDR3 reads CASSPWTTGETQYF. The CDR3 region has the DNA TGTGCCAGCAGCCCCTGGACCACGGGGGAGACCCAGTACTTC. The V gene is TRBV7-9, the J gene TRBJ2-5; the D gene is possibly TRBD2 (5 bases). V was trimmed by 5 bases and J by 5 bases, leaving 15 bases between them. This CDR3 has 14 amino acids. CDR1 and CDR2 from the germline V gene are SEHNR and FQNEAQ (reference sequence).

This clone appeared a few times. This chain links TRBV28 with TRBJ1-1; the match to TRBD1 covers 8 bases. The J segment lost 2 bases and the V segment lost 3 bases, leaving 2 bases of the junction unmatched. The CDR3 runs to 14 residues. Germline lookup yields CDR1 MDHEN and CDR2 SYDVKM. The CDR3 spells CASSLDRDNTEAFF. In DNA, the CDR3 is TGTGCCAGCAGTTTGGACAGGGATAACACTGAAGCTTTCTTT.

The chain couples TRBV7-9 to TRBJ2-3, with TRBD2 identical over 14 bases. CDR1 and CDR2 from the germline V gene are SEHNR and FQNEAQ (reference sequence). The CDR3 totals 16 residues. V shed 5 bases, J shed 5 bases, and the junction held 6 bases outside the gene matches. As DNA, the CDR3 is TGTGCCAGCAGCCCCACGACTAGCGGGAGGGGAGATACGCAGTATTTT. Translated: CASSPTTSGRGDTQYF.

This rearrangement joins TRBV19 to TRBJ2-5; 7 bases line up with TRBD1. CDR1 and CDR2 from the germline V gene are LNHDA and SQIVND (reference sequence). V was pared by 1 base and J by 4 bases, with 0 bases of the junction left unmatched. This CDR3 has 13 amino acids. CDR3 bases: TGTGCCAGTAGTATAGGACAGGGAGAGACCCAGTACTTC. Translating it yields CASSIGQGETQYF.

The gene calls are TRBV27 and TRBJ2-7, with D possibly TRBD1 on 5 matching bases. This CDR3 is built from 15 residues. Germline V gene lookup returns CDR1 MNHEY and CDR2 SMNVEV (reference sequence). Trimming cost V 5 bases and J 1 base, with 15 bases left between them. As DNA, the CDR3 is TGTGCCAGCAGTCCCACACAGGCCGGGTCCTACGAGCAGTACTTC. Its protein product is CASSPTQAGSYEQYF.

The V call is TRBV5-4, the J call TRBJ1-4, with D possibly TRBD1 on 5 matching bases. The germline V gene encodes CDR1 SGHNT and CDR2 YYREEE (reference sequence). Trimming removed 6 bases at V and 2 bases at J, with 11 bases between. The CDR3 spans 14 residues. The CDR3 nucleotides read TGTGCCAGCAACGCGGGACCGACTAATGAAAAACTGTTTTTT. It specifies CASNAGPTNEKLFF.

Concerning this clone itself: Other DNA sequences in the sample encode the same CDR3. This rearrangement joins TRBV27 to TRBJ2-7; TRBD2 matches at 10 bases. J lost 6 bases, V lost 8 bases, and 10 bases had no gene match. The V gene's germline CDR1 is MNHEY and CDR2 SMNVEV (reference sequence). This CDR3 is 14 amino acids long. This CDR3 reads CASSRLAGALEQYF. DNA of the CDR3: TGTGCCAGCTCCCGGCTAGCGGGGGCTCTCGAGCAGTACTTC.

The count of this clone is one. One end of the junction varies from germline; a read error may be responsible. Other DNA sequences in this specimen translate into the identical CDR3. This chain connects TRBV10-1 to TRBJ2-7, with D maybe TRBD2 (6 bases). Germline V CDR1 and CDR2: WNHNN, SYGVQD (reference sequence). The CDR3 runs to 15 residues. Here the CDR3 DNA reads TGCGCTAGCAGTGAGGCCGGGGAGGCCTCCTACGAGCAGTACTTC. Translated, it gives CASSEAGEASYEQYF.

In regard to this clone: The identical CDR3 is also encoded by other nucleotide sequences in the sample. The chain employs TRBV28 and TRBJ1-2; D remains ambiguous. The V gene's germline CDR1 is MDHEN and CDR2 SYDVKM. CDR3 length equals 12 residues. Trimming took off 5 bases at V and 0 bases at J, with 4 bases between the two ends. The CDR3 spells CASSPTNYGYTF. CDR3 DNA: TGTGCCAGCAGTCCGACTAACTATGGCTACACCTTC.

This clone was seen once. The chain couples TRBV29-1 to TRBJ1-3; possible D gene TRBD1, 5 bases. V was pared by 0 bases and J by 2 bases, with 11 bases between. There are 15 residues in the CDR3. Germline CDR1 reads SQVTM; CDR2 reads ANQGSEA. The CDR3 coding sequence is TGCAGCGTTGAAGATAGCCAGGGACCTGGAAACACCATATATTTT. The encoded protein is CSVEDSQGPGNTIYF.

This chain uses TRBV5-5 with TRBJ2-7; D not resolved. Germline-derived CDR1 and CDR2 are SGHKS and YYEKEE (reference sequence). Trimming took 2 bases from V and 5 from J, leaving 14 bases between them. This CDR3 region has 14 residues. Written as DNA, the CDR3 is TGTGCCAGCAGCTTTTCACCGAACGGCGACGAGCAGTACTTC. Translation: CASSFSPNGDEQYF.

This clone showed up just a few times. V and J are TRBV7-9 and TRBJ1-5, with D possibly matching TRBD1 (5 bases). Trimming cost V 1 base and J 6 bases, with 10 bases left between them. The CDR3 extends over 14 amino acids. Looked up from germline, CDR1 is SEHNR and CDR2 is FQNEAQ (reference sequence). CDR3 protein: CASSLGGVAQPQHF. Here the CDR3 DNA reads TGTGCCAGCAGCTTAGGAGGGGTGGCTCAGCCCCAGCATTTT.

This clone has just one count. The same CDR3 also results from other DNA sequences found in this sample. The chain carries TRBV9 and TRBJ2-7; possible D gene TRBD1, 6 bases. Looked up from germline, CDR1 is SGDLS and CDR2 is YYNGEE. Deletions cut 3 bases from V and 0 bases from J, with 10 bases between. The CDR3 contains 14 residues. CDR3 in DNA: TGTGCCAGCAGCGAGGGGACACGCTCCTACGAGCAGTACTTC. Translation gives CASSEGTRSYEQYF.